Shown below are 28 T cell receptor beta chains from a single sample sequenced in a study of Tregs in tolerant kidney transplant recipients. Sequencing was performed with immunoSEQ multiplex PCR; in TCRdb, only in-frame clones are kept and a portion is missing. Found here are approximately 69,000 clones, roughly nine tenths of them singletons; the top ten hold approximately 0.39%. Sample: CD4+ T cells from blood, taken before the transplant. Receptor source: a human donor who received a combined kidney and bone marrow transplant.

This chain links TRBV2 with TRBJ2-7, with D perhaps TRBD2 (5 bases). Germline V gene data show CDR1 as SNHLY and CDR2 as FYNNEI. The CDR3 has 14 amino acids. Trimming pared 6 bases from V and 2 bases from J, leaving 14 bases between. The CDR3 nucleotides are TGTGCCAGCAGCTCCGGGATAGGGCCCTACGAGCAGTACTTC. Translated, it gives CASSSGIGPYEQYF.

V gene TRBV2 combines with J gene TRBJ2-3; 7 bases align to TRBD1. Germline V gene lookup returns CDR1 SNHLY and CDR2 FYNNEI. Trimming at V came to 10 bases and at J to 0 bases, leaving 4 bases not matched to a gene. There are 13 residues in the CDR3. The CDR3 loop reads CATGQVSTDTQYF. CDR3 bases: TGTGCCACAGGACAGGTTAGCACAGATACGCAGTATTTT.

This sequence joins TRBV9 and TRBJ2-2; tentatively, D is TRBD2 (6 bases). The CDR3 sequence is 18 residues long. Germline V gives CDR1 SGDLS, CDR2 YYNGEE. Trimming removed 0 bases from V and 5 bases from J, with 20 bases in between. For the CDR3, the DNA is TGTGCCAGCAGCGTAGATGGACGAGGGCGGGAAAAGACCGGGGAGCTGTTTTTT. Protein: CASSVDGRGREKTGELFF.

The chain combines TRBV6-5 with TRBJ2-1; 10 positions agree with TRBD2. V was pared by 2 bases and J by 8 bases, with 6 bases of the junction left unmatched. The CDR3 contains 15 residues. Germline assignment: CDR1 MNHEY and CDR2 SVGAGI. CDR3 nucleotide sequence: TGTGCCAGCAGTTACAGTTTAGCGGGAGGCCATGAGCAGTTCTTC. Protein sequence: CASSYSLAGGHEQFF.

In nucleotides, the CDR3 is TGTGCCAGCAGTCCCGGGGTAGCGGAATCCTACGAGCAGTACTTC. Its translation is CASSPGVAESYEQYF. V gene TRBV28 combines with J gene TRBJ2-7; tentative D call: TRBD2 (6 bases). V lost 5 bases and J 1 base, leaving 15 bases between the germline ends. CDR1 is MDHEN and CDR2 is SYDVKM in the germline V gene. The CDR3 runs to 15 residues.

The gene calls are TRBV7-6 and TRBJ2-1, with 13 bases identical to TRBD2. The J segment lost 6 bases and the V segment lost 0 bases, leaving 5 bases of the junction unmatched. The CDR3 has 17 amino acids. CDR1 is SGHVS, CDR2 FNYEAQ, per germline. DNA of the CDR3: TGTGCCAGCAGCTTAGCTGGGACTAGCGGGATCTTCAATGAGCAGTTCTTC. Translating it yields CASSLAGTSGIFNEQFF.

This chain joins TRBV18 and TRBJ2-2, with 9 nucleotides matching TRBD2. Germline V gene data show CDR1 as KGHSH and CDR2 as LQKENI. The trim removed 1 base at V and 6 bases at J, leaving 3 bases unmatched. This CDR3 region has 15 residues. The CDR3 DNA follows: TGTGCCAGCTCACCACAGCGGGAGGCAGCCGGGGAGCTGTTTTTT. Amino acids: CASSPQREAAGELFF.

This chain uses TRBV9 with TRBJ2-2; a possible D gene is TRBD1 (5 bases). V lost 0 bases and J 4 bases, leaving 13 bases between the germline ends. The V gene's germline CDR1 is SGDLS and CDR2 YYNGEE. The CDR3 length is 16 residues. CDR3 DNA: TGTGCCAGCAGCGTAGCGGACACCCGGCCCACCGGGGAGCTGTTTTTT. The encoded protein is CASSVADTRPTGELFF.

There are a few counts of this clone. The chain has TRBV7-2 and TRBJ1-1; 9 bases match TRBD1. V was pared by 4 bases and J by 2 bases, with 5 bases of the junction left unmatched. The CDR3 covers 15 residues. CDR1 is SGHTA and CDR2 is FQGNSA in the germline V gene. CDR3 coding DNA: TGTGCCAGCAGCTCGAAGGGACAGGGAAACACTGAAGCTTTCTTT. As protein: CASSSKGQGNTEAFF.

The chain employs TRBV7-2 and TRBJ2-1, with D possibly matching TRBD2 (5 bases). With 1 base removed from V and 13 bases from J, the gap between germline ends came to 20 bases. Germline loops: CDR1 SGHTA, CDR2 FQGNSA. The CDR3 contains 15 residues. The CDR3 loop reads CASSLESTRAPHQFF. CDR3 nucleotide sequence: TGTGCCAGCAGCTTAGAGTCTACGCGGGCCCCCCACCAGTTCTTC.

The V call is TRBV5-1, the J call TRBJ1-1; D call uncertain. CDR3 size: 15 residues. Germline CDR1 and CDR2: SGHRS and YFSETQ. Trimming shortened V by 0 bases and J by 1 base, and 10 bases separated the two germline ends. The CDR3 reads CASSLVGVGNTEAFF. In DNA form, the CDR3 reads TGCGCCAGCAGCTTGGTCGGGGTGGGGAACACTGAAGCTTTCTTT.

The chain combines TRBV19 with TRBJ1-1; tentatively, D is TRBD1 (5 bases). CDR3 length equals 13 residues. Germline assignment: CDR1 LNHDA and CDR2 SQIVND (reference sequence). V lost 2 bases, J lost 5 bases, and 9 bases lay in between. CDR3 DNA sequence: TGTGCCAGTAGTATAAATGGGGGGACTGAAGCTTTCTTT. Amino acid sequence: CASSINGGTEAFF.

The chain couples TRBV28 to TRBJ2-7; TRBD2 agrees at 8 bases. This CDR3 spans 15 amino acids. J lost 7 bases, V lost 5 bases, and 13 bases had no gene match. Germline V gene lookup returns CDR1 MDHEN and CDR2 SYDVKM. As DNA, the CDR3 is TGTGCCAGCAGTCCCCCGGGACTAGTTGGAGGGGAGCAGTACTTC. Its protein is CASSPPGLVGGEQYF.

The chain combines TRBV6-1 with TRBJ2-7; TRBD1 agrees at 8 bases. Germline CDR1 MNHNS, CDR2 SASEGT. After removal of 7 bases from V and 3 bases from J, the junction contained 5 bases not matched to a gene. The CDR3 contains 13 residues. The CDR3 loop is CASTLTGGYEQYF. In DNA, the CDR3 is TGTGCCAGCACCCTCACAGGGGGCTACGAGCAGTACTTC.

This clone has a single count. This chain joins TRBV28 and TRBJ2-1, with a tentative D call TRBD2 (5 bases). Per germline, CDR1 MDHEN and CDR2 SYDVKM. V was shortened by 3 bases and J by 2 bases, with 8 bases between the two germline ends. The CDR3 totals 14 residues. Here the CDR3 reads CASSFERTYNEQFF. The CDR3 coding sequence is TGTGCCAGCAGTTTCGAGCGGACCTACAATGAGCAGTTCTTC.

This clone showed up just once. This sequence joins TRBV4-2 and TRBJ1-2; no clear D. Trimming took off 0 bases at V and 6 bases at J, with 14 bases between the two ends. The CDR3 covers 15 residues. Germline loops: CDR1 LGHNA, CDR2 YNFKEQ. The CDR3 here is CASSQDRFRHNGYTF. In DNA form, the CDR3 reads TGTGCCAGCAGCCAAGATCGGTTCAGGCATAATGGCTACACCTTC.

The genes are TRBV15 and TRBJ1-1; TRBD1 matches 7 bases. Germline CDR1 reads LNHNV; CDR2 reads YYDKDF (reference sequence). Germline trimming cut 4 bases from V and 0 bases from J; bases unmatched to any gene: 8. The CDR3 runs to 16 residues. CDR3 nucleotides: TGTGCCACCAGCAAGGGACAGCCACTCATGAACACTGAAGCTTTCTTT. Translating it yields CATSKGQPLMNTEAFF.

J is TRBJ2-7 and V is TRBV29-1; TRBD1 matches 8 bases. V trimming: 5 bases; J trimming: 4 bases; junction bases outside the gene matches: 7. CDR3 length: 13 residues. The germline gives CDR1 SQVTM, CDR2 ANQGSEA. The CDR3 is CSVWGTGQYEQYF. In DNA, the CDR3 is TGCAGCGTTTGGGGGACAGGACAGTACGAGCAGTACTTC.

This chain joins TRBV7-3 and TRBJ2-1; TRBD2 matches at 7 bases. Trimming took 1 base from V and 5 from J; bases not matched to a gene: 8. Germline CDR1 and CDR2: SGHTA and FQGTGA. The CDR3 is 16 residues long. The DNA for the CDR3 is TGTGCCAGCAGCTTAAGGTCTCGGGACTACGACAATGAGCAGTTCTTC. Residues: CASSLRSRDYDNEQFF. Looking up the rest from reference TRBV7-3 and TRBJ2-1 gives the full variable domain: GAGVSQTPSNKVTEKGKYVELRCDPISGHTALYWYRQSLGQGPEFLIYFQGTGAADDSGLPNDRFFAVRPEGSVSTLKIQRTERGDSAVYLCASSLRSRDYDNEQFFGPGTRLTVL.

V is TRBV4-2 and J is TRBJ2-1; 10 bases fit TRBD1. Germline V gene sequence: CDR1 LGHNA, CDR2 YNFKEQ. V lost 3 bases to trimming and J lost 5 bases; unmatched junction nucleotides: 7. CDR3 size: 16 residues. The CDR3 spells CASSHPGTGANNEQFF. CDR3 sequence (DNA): TGTGCCAGCAGCCATCCCGGGACAGGGGCAAACAATGAGCAGTTCTTC.

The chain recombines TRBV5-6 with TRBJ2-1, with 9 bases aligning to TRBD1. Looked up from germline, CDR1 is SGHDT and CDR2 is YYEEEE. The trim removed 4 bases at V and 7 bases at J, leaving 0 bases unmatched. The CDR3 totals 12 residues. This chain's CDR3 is CASSGQGNEQFF. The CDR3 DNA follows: TGTGCCAGCAGCGGACAGGGGAATGAGCAGTTCTTC.

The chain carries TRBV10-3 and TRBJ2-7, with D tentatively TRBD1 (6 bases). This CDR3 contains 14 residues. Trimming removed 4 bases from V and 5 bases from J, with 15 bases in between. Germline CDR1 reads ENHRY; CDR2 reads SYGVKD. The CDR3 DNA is TGTGCCATCAGTGGGGACACTACCCCTAACGAGCAGTACTTC. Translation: CAISGDTTPNEQYF.

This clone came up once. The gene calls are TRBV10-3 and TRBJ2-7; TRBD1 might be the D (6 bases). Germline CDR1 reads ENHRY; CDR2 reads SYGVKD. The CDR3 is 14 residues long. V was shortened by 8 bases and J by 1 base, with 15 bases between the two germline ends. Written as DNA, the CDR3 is TGTGCCATCGCAGGGGTAGATACATCCTACGAGCAGTACTTC. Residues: CAIAGVDTSYEQYF.

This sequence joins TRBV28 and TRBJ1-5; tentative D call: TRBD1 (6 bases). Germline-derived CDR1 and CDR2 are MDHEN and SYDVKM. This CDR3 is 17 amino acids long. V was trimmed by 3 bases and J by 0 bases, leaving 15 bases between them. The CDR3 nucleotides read TGTGCCAGCAGTTTTCCCCGACAGGCCGTTAGCAATCAGCCCCAGCATTTT. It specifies CASSFPRQAVSNQPQHF.

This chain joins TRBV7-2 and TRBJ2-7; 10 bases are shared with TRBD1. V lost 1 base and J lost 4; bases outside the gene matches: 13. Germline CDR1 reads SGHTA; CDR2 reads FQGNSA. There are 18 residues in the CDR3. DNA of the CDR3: TGTGCCAGCAGCTTAGGGGAGTGGGGACAGGGGTTTTCTTACGAGCAGTACTTC. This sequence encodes CASSLGEWGQGFSYEQYF.

CDR3 protein: CASSDPSEALSYEQYF. In DNA, the CDR3 is TGTGCCAGCAGTGACCCCAGCGAAGCCCTGTCCTACGAGCAGTACTTC. This rearrangement joins TRBV28 to TRBJ2-7; D unclear. The CDR3 runs to 16 residues. CDR1 MDHEN and CDR2 SYDVKM come from the germline V gene. V lost 5 bases to trimming and J lost 1 base, with 18 bases between them. Full variable domain (missing parts from reference TRBV28 and TRBJ2-7): DVKVTQSSRYLVKRTGEKVFLECVQDMDHENMFWYRQDPGLGLRLIYFSYDVKMKEKGDIPEGYSVSREKKERFSLILESASTNQTSMYLCASSDPSEALSYEQYFGPGTRLTVT.

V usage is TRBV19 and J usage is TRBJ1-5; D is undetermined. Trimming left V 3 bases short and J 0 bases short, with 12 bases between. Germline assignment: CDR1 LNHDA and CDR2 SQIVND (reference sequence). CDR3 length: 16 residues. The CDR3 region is CASSIRPQNSNQPQHF. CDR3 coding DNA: TGTGCCAGTAGTATTCGTCCACAGAATAGCAATCAGCCCCAGCATTTT.

The CDR3 protein is CAISALAGNEQFF. The CDR3 DNA sequence: TGTGCCATCAGTGCTCTAGCGGGAAATGAGCAGTTCTTC. This chain uses TRBV10-3 with TRBJ2-1; 9 nucleotides match TRBD2. CDR1 is ENHRY and CDR2 is SYGVKD in the germline V gene. The CDR3 length is 13 residues. The J segment lost 7 bases and the V segment lost 4 bases, leaving 2 bases of the junction unmatched.